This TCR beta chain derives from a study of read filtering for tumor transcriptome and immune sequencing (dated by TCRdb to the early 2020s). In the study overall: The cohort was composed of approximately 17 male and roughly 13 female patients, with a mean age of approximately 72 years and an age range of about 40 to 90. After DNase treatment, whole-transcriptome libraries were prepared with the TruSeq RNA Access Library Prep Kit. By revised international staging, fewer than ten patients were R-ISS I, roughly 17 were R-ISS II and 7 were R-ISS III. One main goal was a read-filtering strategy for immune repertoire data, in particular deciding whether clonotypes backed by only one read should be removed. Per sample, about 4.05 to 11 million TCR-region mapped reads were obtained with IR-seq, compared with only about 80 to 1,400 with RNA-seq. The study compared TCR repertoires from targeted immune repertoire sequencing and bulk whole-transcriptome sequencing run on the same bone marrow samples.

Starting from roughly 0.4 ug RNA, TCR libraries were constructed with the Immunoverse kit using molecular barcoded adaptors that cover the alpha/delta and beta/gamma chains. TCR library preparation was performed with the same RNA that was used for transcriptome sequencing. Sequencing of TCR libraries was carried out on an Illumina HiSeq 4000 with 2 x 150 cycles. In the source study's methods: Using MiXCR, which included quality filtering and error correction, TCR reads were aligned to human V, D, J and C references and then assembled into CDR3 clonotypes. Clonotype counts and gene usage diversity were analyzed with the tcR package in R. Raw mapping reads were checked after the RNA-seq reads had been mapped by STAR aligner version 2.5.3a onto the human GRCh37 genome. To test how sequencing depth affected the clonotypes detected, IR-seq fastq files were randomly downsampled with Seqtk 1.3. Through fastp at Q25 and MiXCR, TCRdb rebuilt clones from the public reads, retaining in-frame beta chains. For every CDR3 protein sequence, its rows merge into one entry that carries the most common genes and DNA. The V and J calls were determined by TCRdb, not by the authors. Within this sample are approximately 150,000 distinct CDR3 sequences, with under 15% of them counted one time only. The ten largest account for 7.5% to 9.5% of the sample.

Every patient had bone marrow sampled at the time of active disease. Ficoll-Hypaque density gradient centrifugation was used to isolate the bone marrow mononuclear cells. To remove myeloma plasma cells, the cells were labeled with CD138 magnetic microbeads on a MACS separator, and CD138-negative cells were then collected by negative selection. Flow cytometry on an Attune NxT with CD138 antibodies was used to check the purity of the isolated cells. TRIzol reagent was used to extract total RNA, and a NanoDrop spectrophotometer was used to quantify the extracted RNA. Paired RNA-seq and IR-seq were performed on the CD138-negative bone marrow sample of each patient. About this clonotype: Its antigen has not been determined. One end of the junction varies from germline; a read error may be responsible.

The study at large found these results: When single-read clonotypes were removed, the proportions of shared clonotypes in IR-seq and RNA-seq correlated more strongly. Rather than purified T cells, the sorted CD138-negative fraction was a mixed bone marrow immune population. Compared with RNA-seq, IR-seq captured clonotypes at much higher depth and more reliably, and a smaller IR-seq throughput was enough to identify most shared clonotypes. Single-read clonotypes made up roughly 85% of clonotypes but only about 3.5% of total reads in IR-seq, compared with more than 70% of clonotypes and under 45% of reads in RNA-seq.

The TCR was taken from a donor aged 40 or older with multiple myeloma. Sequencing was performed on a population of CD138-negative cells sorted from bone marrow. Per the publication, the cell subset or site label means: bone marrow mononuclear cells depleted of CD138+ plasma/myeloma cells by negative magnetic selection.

Here is the DNA: TGCGCCAGCAGCCGCCCAGGGACTAGCCGAAACAATGAGCAGCTCTTC. Translated, this is CASSRPGTSRNNEQLF. Recombination linked TRBV5-1 to TRBJ2-1, with 9 junctional bases fitting TRBD2. Reading from cysteine to phenylalanine, the CDR3 counts 16 amino acids. Of all the DNA, just the CDR3 is kept, 48 bases in frame from base 1. As encoded in the germline V gene, CDR1 is SGHRS while CDR2 is YFSETQ.